Listed below are T cell receptor beta chains from one sample, sequenced in a study of beta chain features in type 1 diabetes. Only in-frame clones appear in the TCRdb table, and some are missing; sequencing was by immunoSEQ multiplex PCR. The sample includes hundreds of thousands of clones, more than 12% of them seen just once. The sequencing sample was made of naive CD4+ T cells from blood. The receptor set was obtained from a man aged 18 to 30 with type 1 diabetes. CDR3s include the opening cysteine and the closing phenylalanine or tryptophan. A D gene is named only where the DNA matches it firmly. Size tells how often a clone was seen (once, few, many) or the class of an expanded clone, and some rows leave it out.

abundance	d_gene	v_gene	j_gene	CDR3aa	CDR3nt
few	NA	TRBV7-2	TRBJ2-7	CASSHSGPKGTYEQYF	TGTGCCAGCAGTCACTCCGGGCCTAAGGGAACCTACGAGCAGTACTTC
NA	NA	TRBV6-6	TRBJ1-2	CASGENINYGYTF	TGTGCCAGCGGCGAAAACATAAACTATGGCTACACCTTC
NA	NA	TRBV5-1	TRBJ2-1	CASSLVSLSSYNEQFF	TGCGCCAGCAGCTTGGTTTCCCTCAGCTCCTACAATGAGCAGTTCTTC
NA	TRBD1	TRBV15	TRBJ1-1	CATNRGGTGNTEAFF	TGTGCCACCAACCGAGGGGGCACGGGAAACACTGAAGCTTTCTTT
NA	NA	TRBV30	TRBJ1-5	CAWSVGVGGNNQPQHF	TGTGCCTGGAGTGTGGGGGTCGGGGGGAATAATCAGCCCCAGCATTTT
few	NA	TRBV2	TRBJ1-5	CASSSVRVIQPQHF	TGTGCCAGCAGTAGTGTGAGGGTCATTCAGCCCCAGCATTTT
few	TRBD1	TRBV6-5	TRBJ1-2	CASSPQGRGGYTF	TGTGCCAGCAGTCCACAGGGGCGGGGTGGCTACACCTTC
NA	TRBD1	TRBV2	TRBJ1-2	CASTSSGQGFGYTF	TGTGCCAGCACCTCCTCCGGACAGGGTTTCGGCTACACCTTC
NA	TRBD1	TRBV13	TRBJ2-5	CASSHRGKDQETQYF	TGTGCCAGCAGCCACAGGGGTAAGGACCAAGAGACCCAGTACTTC
few	NA	TRBV10-3	TRBJ2-2	CATGGANTGELFF	TGTGCCACCGGTGGGGCGAACACCGGGGAGCTGTTTTTT
NA	NA	TRBV6-5	TRBJ2-4	CASSYSQTGQNIQYF	TGTGCCAGCAGTTACTCTCAGACAGGTCAAAACATTCAGTACTTC
few	TRBD1	TRBV18	TRBJ2-1	CASSGMTGTYNEQFF	TGTGCCAGCTCAGGCATGACAGGGACCTACAATGAGCAGTTCTTC
few	NA	TRBV16	TRBJ2-1	CASSPTSGSSYNEQFF	TGTGCCAGCAGCCCCACGTCAGGGAGCTCCTACAATGAGCAGTTCTTC
NA	NA	TRBV7-2	TRBJ1-6	CASSVGKALHF	TGTGCCAGCAGCGTCGGAAAGGCCCTCCACTTT
few	TRBD1	TRBV14	TRBJ1-1	CASSQETGVWGTEAFF	TGTGCCAGCAGCCAAGAGACAGGGGTTTGGGGAACTGAAGCTTTCTTT
few	NA	TRBV7-9	TRBJ2-3	CASSLPSGHTTDTQYF	TGTGCCAGCAGCTTGCCCTCCGGACACACCACAGATACGCAGTATTTT
few	NA	TRBV30	TRBJ2-1	CASSPGAPRQFF	TGTGCCTCTTCGCCGGGGGCCCCTCGGCAGTTCTTC
few	NA	TRBV7-2	TRBJ2-3	CASSLEAPDTQYF	TGTGCCAGCAGCTTAGAAGCCCCGGATACGCAGTATTTT
NA	NA	TRBV30	TRBJ1-5	CAWGGSRNQPQHF	TGTGCCTGGGGTGGGTCCCGCAATCAGCCCCAGCATTTT
NA	NA	TRBV6-5	TRBJ1-1	CASSYSPRTEAFF	TGTGCCAGCAGTTACTCCCCGAGAACTGAAGCTTTCTTT
NA	NA	TRBV28	TRBJ2-1	CASSPGHYNEQFF	TGTGCCAGCAGCCCCGGACACTACAATGAGCAGTTCTTC
NA	NA	TRBV4-1	TRBJ1-5	CASSSRGTSNQPQHF	TGCGCCAGCAGCTCTCGGGGCACTAGCAATCAGCCCCAGCATTTT
NA	NA	TRBV5-1	TRBJ1-4	CASSPLGVREKLFF	TGCGCCAGCAGCCCCCTCGGGGTAAGGGAAAAACTGTTTTTT
NA	TRBD2	TRBV5-1	TRBJ2-5	CASSTGLAEKETQYF	TGCGCCAGCAGTACCGGACTAGCGGAAAAAGAGACCCAGTACTTC
few	TRBD1	TRBV19	TRBJ1-5	CASGTENRRNQPQHF	TGTGCCAGTGGGACAGAGAACAGACGCAATCAGCCCCAGCATTTT
NA	NA	TRBV28	TRBJ2-4	CASSTYRDADIQYF	TGTGCCAGCAGCACTTACAGGGATGCAGACATTCAGTACTTC
NA	NA	TRBV23-1	TRBJ1-1	CASSLPGDGRRYTEAFF	TGCGCCAGCAGTCTCCCCGGGGACGGCAGAAGGTACACTGAAGCTTTCTTT
few	NA	TRBV7-3	TRBJ1-3	CASSLYGDTIYF	TGTGCCAGCAGCTTGTACGGGGACACCATATATTTT
few	TRBD2	TRBV7-2	TRBJ2-5	CASSSGLAEETQYF	TGTGCCAGCAGCTCGGGACTAGCGGAAGAGACCCAGTACTTC